This T cell receptor (beta chain) stems from a study of blood T cell repertoires in COVID-19. At the level of the study: From the United States, Italy and Spain came samples of acute and convalescent COVID-19.

V lost 4 bases and J lost 2; bases outside the gene matches: 3. The CDR3 is 16 amino acids. The V gene's germline CDR1 is SGHNT and CDR2 YENEEA. Some clones are missing from TCRdb's copy, which holds only in-frame ones; the method was immunoSEQ multiplex PCR. The data show roughly 290,000 clones, 75% to 95% seen once. Seattle patient enrollment occurred during active infection, with longitudinal follow-up thereafter. The clonotype comes from a woman between 25 and 40 years old with COVID-19, enrolled during active disease. The chain carries TRBV11-3 and TRBJ2-3; 13 nucleotides agree with TRBD2. Sequenced: peripheral blood. The CDR3 region has the DNA TGTGCCAGCAGCTCTGGGACTAGCGGGACCACAGATACGCAGTATTTT. It encodes CASSSGTSGTTDTQYF.